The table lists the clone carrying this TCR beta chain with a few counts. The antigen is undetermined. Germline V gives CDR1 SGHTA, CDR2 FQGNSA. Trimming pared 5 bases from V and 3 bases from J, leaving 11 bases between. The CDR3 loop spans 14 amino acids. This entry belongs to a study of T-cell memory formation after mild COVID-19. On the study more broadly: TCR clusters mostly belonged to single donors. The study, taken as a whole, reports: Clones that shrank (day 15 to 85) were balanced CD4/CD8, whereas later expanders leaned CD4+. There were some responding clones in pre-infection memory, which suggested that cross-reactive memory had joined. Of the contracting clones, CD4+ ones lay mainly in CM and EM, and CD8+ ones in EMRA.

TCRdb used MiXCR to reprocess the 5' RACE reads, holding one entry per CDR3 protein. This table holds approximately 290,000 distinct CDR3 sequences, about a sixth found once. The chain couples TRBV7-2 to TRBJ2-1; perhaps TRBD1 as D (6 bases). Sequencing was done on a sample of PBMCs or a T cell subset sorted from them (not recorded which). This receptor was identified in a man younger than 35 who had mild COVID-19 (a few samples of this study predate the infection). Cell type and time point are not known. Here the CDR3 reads CASSPSQGYNEQFF. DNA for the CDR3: TGTGCCAGCAGCCCCTCACAGGGCTACAATGAGCAGTTCTTC.